This T cell receptor (beta chain) was profiled in a study of blood T cell repertoires in COVID-19 (dated by TCRdb to 2020 to 2021). Regarding the study in general: Samples from collaborators originated in the United States, Italy and Spain and spanned both the acute and convalescent phases of COVID-19. The prospective study material was composed of cDNA or gDNA derived from T cells, B-cell-depleted T cells, or PBMCs. The dataset comprised deeply sampled blood TCRbeta repertoires from subjects exposed to, actively infected with, or recovered from COVID-19. A freely available public database, intended as a resource for researchers studying the immune response to SARS-CoV-2, is where the repertoires were released. The samples were drawn from the first 160 participants of the ongoing ImmuneRACE study and from some 1,300 subjects provided by 6 global collaborators. The sample metadata nearly always contained a de-identified subject ID, COVID-19 status, age in years and sex. HLA class I and class II types, where available, came from metadata supplied by the sample provider rather than from assay-based typing.

The investigation overall reported the following: The amount of clinical and demographic metadata varied by source and participant and was provided uncurated.

Whole blood was collected in K2EDTA tubes by collaborating institutions according to the institutions' own protocols. For TCRbeta analysis, collaborator samples were shipped as frozen whole blood, as isolated PBMCs, or as DNA extracted from either sample type. The CDR3 numbers 14 residues from cysteine through phenylalanine. The only DNA kept is the CDR3, 42 bases in frame from the first base. The germline V gene encodes CDR1 MNHEY and CDR2 SVGAGI. V is clipped by 5 bases and J by 5 bases, and the sequence between their germline boundaries is 15 bases long. In regard to this clone: Its antigen is still unknown. No much larger clone exists at a distance of one base, and base qualities are not known.

TCRbeta CDR3 regions were amplified from genomic DNA using the immunoSEQ Assay, a bias-controlled multiplex PCR. Under the source paper's analysis protocol: Within the assay, amplification of reference gene primers was used to estimate how many nucleated cells each sample contained. To quantify the absolute abundance of each unique TCRbeta CDR3 rearrangement, sequence reads were collapsed and filtered. For each sample, productive Simpson clonality was calculated by taking the square root of Simpson's diversity index across productive rearrangements. This immuneACCESS table, as held by TCRdb, lists in-frame sequences with V and J called but not all clones. Of the missing ones, under half trace to an unresolved V gene in checked studies; the others have no known cause. The V and J calls and clone size were taken over from that table, and D and trimming were inferred from the DNA. The sample has over 150,000 clones on record, approximately 91% of them singletons. Less than 2.5% of the sample goes to the ten largest clones.

This clonotype originated in a man aged 18 to 30 with acute or convalescent COVID-19. Sample: peripheral blood. This receptor chain uses TRBV6-5 and TRBJ1-2, and the D gene may be TRBD1, 5 bases matching. The bases read TGTGCCAGCAGTAGTCGGCGGGACTCTTATGGCTACACCTTC. This is translated as CASSSRRDSYGYTF.